These 19 T cell receptor beta chains were all obtained from the same sample, sequenced in a study of regulatory T cells in long-lasting Graves disease. Stated time point: newly diagnosed GD, antithyroid drugs for less than 3 months. From PBMCs, RNA was extracted and then used to make the TCR library. Libraries of TCR beta came from iRepertoire HTBI primers plus Arm-PCR of CDR3 regions. One entry per CDR3 protein, called by TCRdb with MiXCR from the multiplex PCR reads. This sample has hundreds of thousands of distinct CDR3 sequences, with roughly 12% found just once. The sample was also linked to a second study, of T cells in Graves' hyperthyroidism and ophthalmopathy.

Sequenced here: peripheral blood mononuclear cells (PBMCs), sampled at new diagnosis, from a patient treated with antithyroid drugs. Source of these receptors: a man aged 30 to 39 with Graves disease.

This clonotype was seen at least ten times. The chain is built from TRBV30 and TRBJ1-4, with 9 nucleotides matching TRBD1. The CDR3 is made up of 13 amino acids. J gave up 7 bases and V 2 bases, and 2 bases lay outside the gene matches. Germline V CDR1 and CDR2: GTSNPN, SVGIG (reference sequence). The CDR3 DNA is TGTGCCTGGAGTAGGGACAGGGTTGAAAAACTGTTTTTT. This translates into CAWSRDRVEKLFF. The complete variable domain, with remaining parts taken from reference TRBV30 and TRBJ1-4, reads SQTIHQWPATLVQPVGSPLSLECTVEGTSNPNLYWYRQAAGRGLQLLFYSVGIGQISSEVPQNLSASRPQDRQFILSSKKLLLSDSGFYLCAWSRDRVEKLFFGSGTQLSVL.

This clonotype has more than one count but fewer than ten. The chain carries TRBV5-1 and TRBJ2-5; maybe TRBD1 (5 bases). This CDR3 contains 15 residues. The V end was cut by 5 bases, the J end by 5 bases, with 19 bases between. Germline V CDR1 and CDR2: SGHRS, YFSETQ. The CDR3 DNA is TGCGCCAGCAGAGATCCTACAGGCGTCGGGGAGACCCAGTACTTC. This encodes CASRDPTGVGETQYF.

This clonotype was seen ten or more times. For the CDR3, the DNA is TGTGCCTGGGCCGGGACGGCGGTTAGGGAGCAGTACTTC. Translated: CAWAGTAVREQYF. The rearrangement links TRBV30 to TRBJ2-7, with D perhaps TRBD1 or TRBD2 (5 bases each). Germline V gene lookup returns CDR1 GTSNPN and CDR2 SVGIG (reference sequence). The CDR3 sequence is 13 residues long. The V gene lost 5 bases and the J gene lost 7 bases, with 18 bases spanning the gap.

The chain carries TRBV7-9 and TRBJ1-2; D gene unclear. The CDR3 length is 13 residues. Trimming took 3 bases from V and 4 from J, leaving 9 bases between them. CDR1 and CDR2 (germline): SEHNR, FQNEAQ (reference sequence). The CDR3 protein is CASSFSGPYGYTF. CDR3 nucleotide sequence: TGTGCCAGCAGCTTTTCTGGGCCCTATGGCTACACCTTC.

The table lists this clonotype with many counts. CDR3 in DNA: TGCAGCGTTGTGGATAGCGGGAGTACAGATACGCAGTATTTT. Translated: CSVVDSGSTDTQYF. V is TRBV29-1 and J is TRBJ2-3; the match to TRBD2 covers 9 bases. The germline V gene has CDR1 SQVTM and CDR2 ANQGSEA. J was trimmed by 3 bases and V by 4 bases; bases with no gene match: 5. The CDR3 has 14 amino acids.

In its sample, this clonotype was seen a few times. V and J are TRBV6-1 and TRBJ2-7, with D perhaps TRBD2 (5 bases). V was cut by 6 bases and J by 3 bases, with 21 bases left in between. The CDR3 extends over 16 amino acids. The germline CDR1 and CDR2 sequences are MNHNS and SASEGT. The CDR3: CASSLVLRASSYEQYF. CDR3 in DNA: TGTGCCAGCAGCCTCGTCCTTAGGGCTAGCAGCTACGAGCAGTACTTC.

Worth noting for this clonotype: One base away lies a much larger clone, so this may be a sequencing read error. The chain uses TRBV2 and TRBJ1-3; D call uncertain. The CDR3 length is 14 residues. Germline-derived CDR1 and CDR2 are SNHLY and FYNNEI. The CDR3 DNA sequence: TGTGCCAGCAGTGAAGAGGGCGAGAGAAACATCATATATTTT. Its protein product is CASSEEGERNIIYF.

This clonotype was observed many times. The gene calls are TRBV20-1 and TRBJ2-1, with 7 bases fitting TRBD2. The CDR3 extends over 14 amino acids. CDR1 DFQATT and CDR2 SNEGSKA come from the germline V gene (reference sequence). Unmatched junction bases numbered 10, after V lost 3 bases and J lost 8 bases. Written as DNA, the CDR3 is TGCAGTGCTAGCGCCTGGGGTAGCGGGTATGAGCAGTTCTTC. Its translation: CSASAWGSGYEQFF.

This clonotype was recorded many times. This chain joins TRBV6-1 and TRBJ2-6; the D call may be TRBD1 or TRBD2 (5 bases each). Germline CDR1 reads MNHNS; CDR2 reads SASEGT. Between the trimmed V and J ends, which lost 7 bases and 0 bases, there was a span of 10 bases. CDR3 size: 15 residues. CDR3: CASIKGTSGANVLTF. In DNA form, the CDR3 reads TGTGCCAGCATCAAGGGGACCTCTGGGGCCAACGTCCTGACTTTC.

This clonotype was seen only a few times. This chain joins TRBV5-1 and TRBJ2-7; D uncertain. This CDR3 is 14 amino acids long. Looked up from germline, CDR1 is SGHRS and CDR2 is YFSETQ. V lost 5 bases and J lost 0, with 12 bases in between. CDR3 in DNA: TGCGCCAGCAGAAGATCGGAGAGCTCCTACGAGCAGTACTTC. It is translated as CASRRSESSYEQYF.

Ten or more counts support this clonotype. V usage is TRBV10-3 and J usage is TRBJ2-7; D is unclear. Germline V CDR1 and CDR2: ENHRY, SYGVKD. Trimming shortened V by 6 bases and J by 2 bases, and 8 bases separated the two germline ends. The CDR3 has 12 amino acids. CDR3 DNA sequence: TGTGCCATCAGCGCACGCACCTACGAGCAGTACTTC. This translates into CAISARTYEQYF.

This clonotype was seen more than once but under ten times. The gene calls are TRBV3-1 and TRBJ1-5, with D possibly being TRBD1 (5 bases). Between the trimmed V and J ends, which lost 2 bases and 6 bases, there was a span of 14 bases. Per germline, CDR1 LGHDT and CDR2 YNNKEL (reference sequence). The CDR3 runs 15 residues. The CDR3 loop reads CASSQLGAGPQPQHF. CDR3 DNA: TGTGCCAGCAGCCAACTTGGGGCAGGGCCTCAGCCCCAGCATTTT.

J is TRBJ2-1 and V is TRBV4-2; 7 bases map to TRBD1. Trimming took 4 bases from V and 8 from J; bases not matched to a gene: 17. In germline, CDR1 is LGHNA, CDR2 YNFKEQ. This CDR3 is 17 amino acids long. The CDR3 bases are TGTGCCAGCAGCCTTACCGACGGGACAGCGGAAGTCGATGAGCAGTTCTTC. This translates into CASSLTDGTAEVDEQFF.

This chain uses TRBV15 with TRBJ2-7, with D unclear. The V gene lost 1 base and the J gene lost 0 bases, with 7 bases spanning the gap. CDR3 size: 14 residues. Germline CDR1 is LNHNV and CDR2 is YYDKDF (reference sequence). CDR3 in DNA: TGTGCCACCAGCAGAGGCCCAGACTCCTACGAGCAGTACTTC. Translating gives CATSRGPDSYEQYF.

This clonotype has only a few counts. J is TRBJ2-5 and V is TRBV10-3; D not resolved. Germline V gives CDR1 ENHRY, CDR2 SYGVKD. V lost 2 bases and J 5 bases, leaving 18 bases between the germline ends. CDR3 length: 16 residues. The CDR3 DNA reads as TGTGCCATCAGTGAGAATCCCTTGTACCTTGCGGAGACCCAGTACTTC. Translated: CAISENPLYLAETQYF.

This clonotype was counted ten times or more. This chain links TRBV11-2 with TRBJ2-3; D is undetermined. V was clipped by 5 bases and J by 5 bases, with 11 bases between them. The germline CDR1 and CDR2 sequences are SGHAT and FQNNGV. The CDR3 loop spans 13 amino acids. The CDR3 sequence is CASSNGARDTQYF. The CDR3 DNA follows: TGTGCCAGCAGCAATGGAGCAAGAGATACGCAGTATTTT.

The rearrangement uses TRBV7-9 and TRBJ1-4; 10 bases align to TRBD1. CDR3 length equals 14 residues. Germline CDR1 is SEHNR and CDR2 is FQNEAQ (reference sequence). The ends lost 4 bases at V and 7 bases at J; junction bases unmatched: 3. The CDR3 bases are TGTGCCAGCAGCTCGACAGGGGGCATTGAAAAACTGTTTTTT. Amino acids: CASSSTGGIEKLFF.

The gene calls are TRBV5-1 and TRBJ2-5; possible D gene TRBD1, 6 bases. CDR3 length: 12 residues. V was trimmed by 7 bases and J by 1 base, leaving 8 bases between them. CDR1 SGHRS and CDR2 YFSETQ come from the germline V gene. In DNA, the CDR3 is TGCGCCAGCCAAGGGGGCCAAGAGACCCAGTACTTC. It yields the protein CASQGGQETQYF.

The rearrangement links TRBV18 to TRBJ1-1, with D perhaps TRBD1 (5 bases). Deletions cut 0 bases from V and 8 bases from J, with 13 bases between. The CDR3 is 14 amino acids. Germline V CDR1 and CDR2: KGHSH, LQKENI. CDR3 in amino acids: CASSPPGLTGEAFF. The CDR3 coding sequence is TGTGCCAGCTCACCACCGGGCTTAACAGGCGAAGCTTTCTTT. Supplemented by reference TRBV18 and TRBJ1-1, the full variable domain reads NAGVMQNPRHLVRRRGQEARLRCSPMKGHSHVYWYRQLPEEGLKFMVYLQKENIIDESGMPKERFSAEFPKEGPSILRIQQVVRGDSAAYFCASSPPGLTGEAFFGQGTRLTVV.